This TCR beta chain was documented in a study of T cell repertoires and HLA-DP antigens. About the research overall: Sorted CD137+CD4+ samples averaged around 200 ng DNA; pre-culture CD4+ samples, 1,200 ng.

The sample holds one count of this clone. Its cognate antigen is unknown. Untouched CD4+ T cells were bead-isolated from PBMC at about 97.7% purity. The germline V gene has CDR1 SGHVS and CDR2 FQNEAQ. The V end was cut by 1 base, the J end by 1 base, with 8 bases between. CDR3 size: 15 residues. General study results and limits: Against one allele, clones undetected before culture averaged about 34%; against the other, 50.6%.

Each pre-culture CD4+ sample aimed for 200,000 T cell genomes at deep resolution. Clones were sequenced by immunoSEQ multiplex PCR, and TCRdb holds only the in-frame ones, with some missing. Of about 89,000 clones in the sample, approximately 89% were seen once. The sequence was collected from a man aged 50-60 years in good health and CMV-seronegative. Sequencing was done on a sample of CD4+ T cells from PBMCs. V usage is TRBV7-8 and J usage is TRBJ1-3; D remains ambiguous. CDR3 bases: TGTGCCAGCAGCTTAGGGGGTGGGTCTGGAAACACCATATATTTT. Protein sequence: CASSLGGGSGNTIYF.